The 25 T cell receptor beta chains below were found in one sample sequenced in a study of long-term antiretroviral therapy in people with HIV. The authors ran the immunoSEQ assay, v3.0, at survey level. Only in-frame clones appear in the TCRdb table, and some are missing; sequencing was by immunoSEQ multiplex PCR. This table holds some 30,000 clones, around 90% found once. The material was unsorted PBMCs, obtained 5.2 years after starting antiretroviral therapy. These receptor sequences come from a woman aged 40 to 50 with HIV.

The gene calls are TRBV2 and TRBJ2-3; the D gene is possibly TRBD2 (6 bases). The V and J ends lost 8 bases and 4 bases respectively, with 16 bases between them. CDR3 length equals 14 residues. In germline, CDR1 is SNHLY, CDR2 FYNNEI. This chain's CDR3 is CASAGTFWADTQYF. CDR3 sequence (DNA): TGTGCCAGCGCGGGGACGTTTTGGGCAGATACGCAGTATTTT.

This chain links TRBV2 with TRBJ2-6, with D perhaps TRBD1 or TRBD2 (5 bases each). With 6 bases removed from V and 2 bases from J, the gap between germline ends came to 20 bases. This CDR3 region has 18 residues. Germline CDR1 and CDR2: SNHLY and FYNNEI. CDR3 sequence: CASRETGTQLAGANVLTF. CDR3 nucleotides: TGTGCCAGCAGGGAGACCGGGACCCAACTCGCTGGGGCCAACGTCCTGACTTTC. The full variable domain, completed using reference TRBV2 and TRBJ2-6, is EPEVTQTPSHQVTQMGQEVILRCVPISNHLYFYWYRQILGQKVEFLVSFYNNEISEKSEIFDDQFSVERPDGSNFTLKIRSTKLEDSAMYFCASRETGTQLAGANVLTFGAGSRLTVL.

V is TRBV11-3 and J is TRBJ1-2; a possible D gene is TRBD1 (6 bases). Germline V CDR1 and CDR2: SGHNT, YENEEA. Trimming took 4 bases from V and 4 from J, leaving 19 bases between them. The CDR3 is 16 amino acids. CDR3 nucleotides: TGTGCCAGCAGCTCCCTCGGGGACAATATGATCTATGGCTACACCTTC. It specifies CASSSLGDNMIYGYTF.

The CDR3 bases are TGCGCCAGCAGCTTGATGACTGTTAATGAGCAGTTCTTC. The encoded protein is CASSLMTVNEQFF. The genes are TRBV5-1 and TRBJ2-1; D not certain. Trimming removed 1 base at V and 7 bases at J, with 9 bases between. This CDR3 spans 13 amino acids. The germline gives CDR1 SGHRS, CDR2 YFSETQ.

This rearrangement joins TRBV6-1 to TRBJ1-2, with a weak D call TRBD1 (5 bases). The CDR3 covers 15 residues. Trimming took 1 base from V and 4 from J, leaving 13 bases between them. Germline V gene data show CDR1 as MNHNS and CDR2 as SASEGT. This CDR3 is CASSEGGHPVYGYTF. The CDR3 DNA sequence: TGTGCCAGCAGTGAAGGGGGCCACCCGGTCTATGGCTACACCTTC.

This clone was observed a handful of times. The chain carries TRBV16 and TRBJ2-3; 16 nucleotides line up with TRBD2. CDR3 size: 18 residues. The J segment lost 4 bases and the V segment lost 0 bases, leaving 4 bases of the junction unmatched. Per the germline V gene, CDR1 is KGHSY and CDR2 is FQNENV. The CDR3 loop is CASSQSGTSGRAADTQYF. The CDR3 DNA reads TGTGCCAGCAGCCAATCCGGGACTAGCGGGAGGGCCGCAGATACGCAGTATTTT.

The sample holds one count of this clone. The CDR3 nucleotides are TGTGCCAGCAGCTTGGGAGGGACCGCTGGGAGCACTGAAGCTTTCTTT. It specifies CASSLGGTAGSTEAFF. The chain uses TRBV5-4 and TRBJ1-1; D is possibly TRBD1 (5 bases). This CDR3 has 16 residues. V was clipped by 0 bases and J by 4 bases, with 16 bases between them. The germline V gene encodes CDR1 SGHNT and CDR2 YYREEE (reference sequence).

The chain links TRBV6-5 to TRBJ2-7, with D perhaps TRBD2 (6 bases). This CDR3 is built from 16 residues. Trimming removed 3 bases from V and 3 bases from J, with 18 bases in between. Germline V lookup: CDR1 MNHEY, CDR2 SVGAGI. The CDR3 DNA is TGTGCCAGCAGTTATGATTTCGGGACTTTAAGCTACGAGCAGTACTTC. The encoded protein is CASSYDFGTLSYEQYF.

This clone was observed a single time. As DNA, the CDR3 is TGTGCCAGCAGGCCTAGCGGGGGGGCCTCCTACGAGCAGTACTTC. Protein: CASRPSGGASYEQYF. The chain links TRBV2 to TRBJ2-7; 12 bases are a match to TRBD2. The CDR3 has 15 amino acids. V was pared by 6 bases and J by 0 bases, with 3 bases of the junction left unmatched. Germline CDR1 reads SNHLY; CDR2 reads FYNNEI.

V usage is TRBV19 and J usage is TRBJ2-7; TRBD1 aligns across 7 bases. The CDR3 runs 15 residues. Germline CDR1 reads LNHDA; CDR2 reads SQIVND (reference sequence). Trimming cost V 6 bases and J 5 bases; bases outside gene matches: 13. As DNA, the CDR3 is TGTGCCAGTAGCAGGGAAACAGGGGTTTGGAACGAGCAGTACTTC. It translates to CASSRETGVWNEQYF.

The genes are TRBV27 and TRBJ2-3, with 12 bases lining up with TRBD2. Germline CDR1 reads MNHEY; CDR2 reads SMNVEV (reference sequence). Germline trimming cut 4 bases from V and 1 base from J; bases unmatched to any gene: 9. The CDR3 totals 18 residues. CDR3 region: CASSSTSGRRGGTDTQYF. The CDR3 region has the DNA TGTGCCAGCAGTTCTACTAGCGGGAGGAGGGGGGGCACAGATACGCAGTATTTT.

V usage is TRBV27 and J usage is TRBJ1-4, with 8 bases fitting TRBD1. The germline V gene encodes CDR1 MNHEY and CDR2 SMNVEV (reference sequence). The CDR3 runs to 14 residues. V dropped 5 bases and J dropped 8; count of bases not matched to a gene: 7. CDR3 amino acids: CASSQGTGWEKLFF. CDR3 coding DNA: TGTGCCAGCAGTCAAGGGACAGGATGGGAAAAACTGTTTTTT.

The chain employs TRBV29-1 and TRBJ2-1, with 12 bases identical to TRBD1. Germline V gives CDR1 SQVTM, CDR2 ANQGSEA. The CDR3 is 17 amino acids. The ends lost 1 base at V and 6 bases at J; junction bases unmatched: 10. CDR3 nucleotide sequence: TGCAGCGTTGAAGCTCTCGGGGACAGGGGGCATGGCAATGAGCAGTTCTTC. Translated: CSVEALGDRGHGNEQFF.

This clone was seen once. The rearrangement links TRBV20-1 to TRBJ2-5; D is unresolved. The CDR3 runs 11 residues. Germline V gene sequence: CDR1 DFQATT, CDR2 SNEGSKA (reference sequence). V gave up 3 bases and J gave up 0 bases, with 2 bases separating them. CDR3 DNA sequence: TGCAGTGCTAGGGACCAAGAGACCCAGTACTTC. As protein: CSARDQETQYF.

V gene TRBV19 combines with J gene TRBJ1-5; 9 bases map to TRBD1. CDR1 is LNHDA and CDR2 is SQIVND in the germline V gene (reference sequence). The CDR3 loop spans 14 amino acids. The trim removed 6 bases at V and 4 bases at J, leaving 4 bases unmatched. The CDR3 is CASRAGTGNQPQHF. As DNA, the CDR3 is TGTGCCAGTAGGGCCGGGACAGGGAATCAGCCCCAGCATTTT.

The J gene is TRBJ2-5, the V gene TRBV5-4; D is unclear. The CDR3 totals 14 residues. The V gene's germline CDR1 is SGHNT and CDR2 YYREEE (reference sequence). Trimming pared 4 bases from V and 1 base from J, leaving 11 bases between. The CDR3 loop is CASSGREPQETQYF. The CDR3, as DNA: TGTGCCAGCAGCGGAAGGGAACCCCAAGAGACCCAGTACTTC.

The rearrangement links TRBV29-1 to TRBJ1-1, with 8 bases fitting TRBD1. Germline CDR1 is SQVTM and CDR2 is ANQGSEA. CDR3 size: 12 residues. The V and J ends lost 4 bases and 4 bases, in that order; junction bases with no gene match: 2. CDR3 residues: CSVAQGGTEAFF. CDR3 DNA: TGCAGCGTTGCACAGGGGGGCACTGAAGCTTTCTTT.

This clone has a single count. The chain links TRBV18 to TRBJ2-5; D is unclear. Germline V CDR1 and CDR2: KGHSH, LQKENI. V lost 0 bases to trimming and J lost 7 bases, with 12 bases between them. This CDR3 is built from 14 residues. CDR3 sequence (DNA): TGTGCCAGCTCACCACCCCGGCAGCTGGGGACCCAGTACTTC. It codes for CASSPPRQLGTQYF.

This clone was found once. The chain uses TRBV5-8 and TRBJ2-7; D gene uncertain. V was clipped by 4 bases and J by 9 bases, with 2 bases between them. The CDR3 totals 8 residues. Germline V gene data show CDR1 as SGHTS and CDR2 as YDEGEE. CDR3: CASSPQYF. CDR3 DNA: TGTGCCAGCAGCCCGCAGTACTTC.

The genes are TRBV7-6 and TRBJ1-1; D remains unclear. V was pared by 4 bases and J by 3 bases, with 15 bases between. This CDR3 is 15 amino acids long. From germline, CDR1 is SGHVS and CDR2 FNYEAQ. The CDR3 spells CASSSLGGSDTEAFF. The CDR3 DNA is TGTGCCAGCAGCTCTCTGGGAGGATCGGACACTGAAGCTTTCTTT.

The table lists this clone with a count of one. The chain has TRBV5-4 and TRBJ1-4, with D maybe TRBD1 (6 bases). Trimming shortened V by 1 base and J by 7 bases, and 14 bases separated the two germline ends. The CDR3 has 15 residues. Germline values: CDR1 SGHNT, CDR2 YYREEE (reference sequence). Here the CDR3 reads CASSLSRDIREKLFF. In DNA form, the CDR3 reads TGTGCCAGCAGCTTGAGCCGGGACATACGTGAAAAACTGTTTTTT.

The V gene is TRBV21-1, the J gene TRBJ2-5; TRBD1 is taken as the D call from the table, unchecked against the DNA. TRBV21-1 is a recognized pseudogene. This CDR3 spans 16 amino acids. As DNA, the CDR3 is TGTGCCAGCAGCATACCGGGACAACGGAACCAAGAGACCCAGTACTTC. Protein product: CASSIPGQRNQETQYF.

DNA of the CDR3: TGTGCCAGTACGTCAACCTGGGACACCGGGGAGCTGTTTTTT. Residues: CASTSTWDTGELFF. This rearrangement joins TRBV6-5 to TRBJ2-2; unclear D gene. V was clipped by 9 bases and J by 3 bases, with 14 bases between them. This CDR3 has 14 amino acids. The germline V gene has CDR1 MNHEY and CDR2 SVGAGI.

The chain uses TRBV10-3 and TRBJ1-1, with 7 bases aligning to TRBD1. In germline, CDR1 is ENHRY, CDR2 SYGVKD. V was clipped by 9 bases and J by 1 base; unmatched bases: 5. The CDR3 has 13 amino acids. CDR3 DNA: TGTGCCATTTTAGGGACAGCGAACACTGAAGCTTTCTTT. This translates into CAILGTANTEAFF.

The V and J genes are TRBV19 and TRBJ1-1, with 10 bases lining up with TRBD1. J gave up 14 bases and V 10 bases, and 13 bases lay outside the gene matches. This CDR3 comprises 12 residues. Germline V gene data show CDR1 as LNHDA and CDR2 as SQIVND (reference sequence). CDR3 amino acids: CAIKGYGTGAFF. The CDR3 DNA reads as TGTGCCATCAAAGGATATGGGACAGGGGCCTTCTTT.